What follows describes a single T cell receptor beta chain. Its antigen is undetermined. This sample stems from a study of CD8 T cells in ankylosing spondylitis. TCRdb reprocessed the 5' RACE reads with MiXCR, giving one entry per CDR3 protein. The sample has about 240,000 distinct CDR3 sequences; 8.6% are singletons. Germline trimming cut 4 bases from V and 2 bases from J; bases unmatched to any gene: 15. The CDR3 is 19 residues long. Germline CDR1 reads GTSNPN; CDR2 reads SVGIG (reference sequence). General observations from the study: CD8+ by phenotype, disease-linked clones were relatively rare in peripheral blood. Disease-linked clones reportedly concentrated significantly in matched ankylosing spondylitis synovial fluid. Reactive arthritis synovial fluid and blood were previously reported to contain some motif variants. Seemingly distinctive of ankylosing spondylitis blood was a TCR beta motif formed by eight highly homologous variants.

The receptor was isolated from a male donor with ankylosing spondylitis or in good health (not recorded which). The chain is built from TRBV30 and TRBJ2-2; 11 nucleotides agree with TRBD1. Sequenced: blood, either unsorted or a sorted T cell fraction (not recorded which). CDR3 sequence reads: CAWTSRWDRGTRNTGELFF. Written as DNA, the CDR3 is TGTGCCTGGACCTCAAGGTGGGACAGGGGGACCAGAAACACCGGGGAGCTGTTTTTT.